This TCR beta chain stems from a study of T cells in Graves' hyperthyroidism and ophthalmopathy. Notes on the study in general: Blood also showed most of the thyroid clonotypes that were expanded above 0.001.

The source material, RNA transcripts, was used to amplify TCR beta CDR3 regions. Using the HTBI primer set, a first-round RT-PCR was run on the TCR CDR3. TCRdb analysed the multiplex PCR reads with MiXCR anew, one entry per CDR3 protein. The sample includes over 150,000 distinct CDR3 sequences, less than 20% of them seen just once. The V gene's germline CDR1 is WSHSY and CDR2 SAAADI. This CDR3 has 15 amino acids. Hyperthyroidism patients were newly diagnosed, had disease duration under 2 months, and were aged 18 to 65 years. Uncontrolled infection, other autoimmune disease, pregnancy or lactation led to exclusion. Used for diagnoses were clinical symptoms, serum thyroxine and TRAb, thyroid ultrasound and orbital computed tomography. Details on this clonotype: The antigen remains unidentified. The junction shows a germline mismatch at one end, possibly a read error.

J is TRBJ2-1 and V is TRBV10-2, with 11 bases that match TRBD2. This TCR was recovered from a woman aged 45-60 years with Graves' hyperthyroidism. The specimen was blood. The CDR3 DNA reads TGCACCAGCAGTGAAACTAGCGGGAGTTTGAATGAGCAGTTCTTC. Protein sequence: CTSSETSGSLNEQFF.